Listed below are T cell receptor beta chains from one sample, sequenced in a study of blood T cell repertoires in COVID-19. The data were produced by immunoSEQ multiplex PCR, yet TCRdb's version contains in-frame clones alone and is incomplete. The repertoire has approximately 86,000 clones, about 89% of them found once; the top ten carry over 7%. Sequencing was done on a sample of peripheral blood. The receptor source for this set is a man aged 45-60 years with acute or convalescent COVID-19. CDR3s include the opening cysteine and the closing phenylalanine or tryptophan. The D gene is left open where the match is weak. Not all rows give a size; the values are once, few, many and, for expanded clones, a class.

>TRBJ1-5|NA|TRBV6-5|NA
TGTGCCAGCAGTTCAGCGACCAAAAATCAGCCCCAGCATTTT
CASSSATKNQPQHF
>TRBJ2-2|once|TRBV11-2|NA
TGTGCCAGCAGCTTAGCTACCACTACCGGGGAGCTGTTTTTT
CASSLATTTGELFF
>TRBJ2-5|once|TRBV3-1/TRBV3-2|TRBD2
TGTGCCAGCAGCCAAGAAGCGGGGGGCCTGGGCGGGACCCAGTACTTC
CASSQEAGGLGGTQYF
>TRBJ1-5|NA|TRBV6-5|NA
TGTGCCAGCAGTTACTCAGCTAGCAATCAGCCCCAGCATTTT
CASSYSASNQPQHF
>TRBJ1-3|NA|TRBV2|NA
TGTGCCAGCAGTGAAGCGCTAGAGTCGTGGGTTGGAAACACCATATATTTT
CASSEALESWVGNTIYF
>TRBJ1-1|NA|TRBV6-5|NA
TGTGCCAGCAGTTACGTGTCATCCACTATGAACACTGAAGCTTTCTTT
CASSYVSSTMNTEAFF
>TRBJ2-1|NA|TRBV5-1|NA
TGCGCCAGCAGCTTGACTCAGGTCGATGAGCAGTTCTTC
CASSLTQVDEQFF
>TRBJ1-1|NA|TRBV4-1|TRBD1
TGCGCCAGCAGCCAAGAAGGGGGCGTTGGGTACACTGAAGCTTTCTTT
CASSQEGGVGYTEAFF
>TRBJ1-2|NA|TRBV2|NA
TGTGCCAGCATGGCAGGGGAGTATGGCTACACCTTC
CASMAGEYGYTF
>TRBJ1-2|once|TRBV5-1|TRBD1
TGCGCCAGCAGTTTACCGGACAGGGGGTATGGCTACACCTTC
CASSLPDRGYGYTF
>TRBJ1-4|NA|TRBV7-8|NA
TGTGCCAGCAGCTTAGGCGTTTTCGCAACTAATGAAAAACTGTTTTTT
CASSLGVFATNEKLFF
>TRBJ2-7|NA|TRBV28|TRBD1
TGTGCCAGCAGCCGTCCGGGACAGGGGGCGGTCGAGCAGTACTTC
CASSRPGQGAVEQYF
>TRBJ1-2|NA|TRBV27|TRBD1
TGTGCCAGCAGTCCGGACAGGAGCTATGGCTACACCTTC
CASSPDRSYGYTF
>TRBJ1-5|NA|TRBV10-3|NA
TGTGCCATCAGTGAGCGGGGGGGCGAGAGCAATCAGCCCCAGCATTTT
CAISERGGESNQPQHF
>TRBJ2-5|NA|TRBV2|TRBD2
TGTGCCAGCAGGGGAATTAGCGGGGGGGCAGAGACCCAGTACTTC
CASRGISGGAETQYF
>TRBJ1-5|NA|TRBV30|TRBD1
TGTGCCTGGAGTGGGACAGGGGATCAGCCCCAGCATTTT
CAWSGTGDQPQHF
>TRBJ2-5|NA|TRBV28|TRBD1
TGTGCCAGCAGTCCACTCCATACAGGGGAAGAGACCCAGTACTTC
CASSPLHTGEETQYF
>TRBJ1-1|NA|TRBV6-5|TRBD1
TGTGCCAGCATTCTTCGGACAGGGAACACTGAAGCTTTCTTT
CASILRTGNTEAFF
>TRBJ1-5|few|TRBV7-8|TRBD1
TGTGCCAGCAGACAGGGAGGACAGGCCTATCAGCCCCAGCATTTT
CASRQGGQAYQPQHF
>TRBJ2-6|NA|TRBV27|TRBD1
TGTGCCAGCAGTGTCGACAGGGTCGGGGCCAACGTCCTGACTTTC
CASSVDRVGANVLTF
>TRBJ1-1|NA|TRBV28|NA
TGTGCCAGCAGTTTTCAGGTTATGAACACTGAAGCTTTCTTT
CASSFQVMNTEAFF
>TRBJ1-5|few|TRBV30|NA
TGTGCCTGGAGTCTTAGCAATCAGCCCCAGCATTTT
CAWSLSNQPQHF
>TRBJ2-2|NA|TRBV6-5|NA
TGTGCCACAAGACGGACTCCGAACACCGGGGAGCTGTTTTTT
CATRRTPNTGELFF
>TRBJ2-1|once|TRBV5-1|NA
TGCGCCAGCAGCTTTGCGGGGACCACCTACAATGAGCAGTTCTTC
CASSFAGTTYNEQFF
>TRBJ2-6|once|TRBV11-2|NA
TGTGCCAGCAGACGACCGGGACATAAAATCTCTGGGGCCAACGTCCTGACTTTC
CASRRPGHKISGANVLTF
>TRBJ2-7|NA|TRBV7-2|TRBD1
TGTGCCAGCAGCTTGTCCGGGACAGGCCGCCTTAGGAGCTCCTACGAGCAGTACTTC
CASSLSGTGRLRSSYEQYF
>TRBJ1-4|few|TRBV2|TRBD1
TGTGCCAGCGGGGGACAGGGAAAACTGTTTTTT
CASGGQGKLFF
>TRBJ2-3|NA|TRBV7-2|TRBD2
TGTGCCAGCAGCGTTCTAGCGGGGGGGTCGGATACGCAGTATTTT
CASSVLAGGSDTQYF
>TRBJ2-3|NA|TRBV9|TRBD2
TGTGCCAGCAGCGTCCTAGCGGGGGGGCCCGTTAGCACAGATACGCAGTATTTT
CASSVLAGGPVSTDTQYF
>TRBJ2-7|NA|TRBV10-3|TRBD1
TGTGCCTCGAAAACAGGGGGCGCCCCCTACGAGCAGTACTTC
CASKTGGAPYEQYF
>TRBJ2-7|NA|TRBV3-1/TRBV3-2|TRBD1
TGTGCCAGCAGCGCCCGGACAGGGCGATACGAGCAGTACTTC
CASSARTGRYEQYF
>TRBJ1-1|NA|TRBV5-1|TRBD1
TGCGCCAGCAGCTTGGAAGGACAGGGTTTAACTGAAGCTTTCTTT
CASSLEGQGLTEAFF
>TRBJ2-2|once|TRBV19|NA
TGTGCCAGTAGTATCACGGGGAACACCGGGGAGCTGTTTTTT
CASSITGNTGELFF
>TRBJ1-5|NA|TRBV10-3|NA
TGTGCCTCCGGGGGGCCTGATCAGCCCCAGCATTTT
CASGGPDQPQHF
>TRBJ2-3|NA|TRBV2|TRBD1
TGTGCCATGCAACCACAGGGGGCCACAGATACGCAGTATTTT
CAMQPQGATDTQYF
>TRBJ1-2|NA|TRBV25-1|NA
TGTGCCAGCTCGACCCTGACAGCCAGCTATGGCTACACCTTC
CASSTLTASYGYTF
>TRBJ2-7|once|TRBV7-7|NA
TGTGCCAGCAGCTTCGGGAACGGCGAGCAGTACTTC
CASSFGNGEQYF
>TRBJ2-2|few|TRBV11-3|TRBD2
TGTGCCAGCAGGCTAGCGGACGGGGCCGGGGAGCTGTTTTTT
CASRLADGAGELFF
>TRBJ2-5|once|TRBV19|TRBD1
TGTGCCAGTAGTCGCGGACAGGGCCAAGAGACCCAGTACTTC
CASSRGQGQETQYF
>TRBJ2-5|NA|TRBV3-1/TRBV3-2|TRBD1
TGTGCCAGCAGCCAAGTTGACAGGGCAGAGACCCAGTACTTC
CASSQVDRAETQYF
>TRBJ2-5|NA|TRBV5-1|TRBD2
TGCGCCAGCAGCCTACAGGGACTAGCGGGGGAGACCCAGTACTTC
CASSLQGLAGETQYF
>TRBJ1-6|NA|TRBV3-1/TRBV3-2|NA
TGTGCCAGCAGCCAAGTTCAGGGAAGTTCACCCCTCCACTTT
CASSQVQGSSPLHF
>TRBJ2-2|NA|TRBV7-7|NA
TGTGCTAGCAGCTTATCGTCCGGCACCGGGGAGCTGTTTTTT
CASSLSSGTGELFF
>TRBJ1-2|NA|TRBV5-6|TRBD1
TGTGCCAGCAGCCCGGGACAGGGGGCCGCCAGGGGCTACACCTTC
CASSPGQGAARGYTF
>TRBJ1-2|NA|TRBV10-3|NA
TGTGCCACTCTGGCGGCCCCCAACTATGGCTACACCTTC
CATLAAPNYGYTF